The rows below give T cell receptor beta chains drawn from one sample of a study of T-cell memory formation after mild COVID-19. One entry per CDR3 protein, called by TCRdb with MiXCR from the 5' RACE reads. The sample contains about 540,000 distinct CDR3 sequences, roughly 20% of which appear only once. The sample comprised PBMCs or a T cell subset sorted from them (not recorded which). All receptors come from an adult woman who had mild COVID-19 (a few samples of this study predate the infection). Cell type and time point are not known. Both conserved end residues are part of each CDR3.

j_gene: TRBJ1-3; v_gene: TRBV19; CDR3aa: CASTMLKAGGNTIYF
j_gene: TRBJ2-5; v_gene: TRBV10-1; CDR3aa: CASSASGPSILQETQYF
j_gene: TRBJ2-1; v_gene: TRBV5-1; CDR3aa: CASSLWDGSYNEQFF
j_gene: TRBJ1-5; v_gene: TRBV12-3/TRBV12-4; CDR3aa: CASSLTGGAGQPQHF
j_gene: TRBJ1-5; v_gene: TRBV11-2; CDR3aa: CASSNSGNNQPQHF
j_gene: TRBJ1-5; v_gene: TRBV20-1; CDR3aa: CSAAQGTDGNQPQHF
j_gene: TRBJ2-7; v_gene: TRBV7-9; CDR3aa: CASSWENEQYF
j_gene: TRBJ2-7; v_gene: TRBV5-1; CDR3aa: CASSPGASGILGPEQYF
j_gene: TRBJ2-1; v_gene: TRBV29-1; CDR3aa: CSVEDRGSRSGNEQFF
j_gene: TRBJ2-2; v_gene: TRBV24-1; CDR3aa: CATSDLGNTGELFF
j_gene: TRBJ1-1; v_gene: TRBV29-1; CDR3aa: CSVVSPPPGNTEAFF
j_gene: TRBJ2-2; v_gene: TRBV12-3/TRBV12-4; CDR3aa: CASSLARGLYTGELFF
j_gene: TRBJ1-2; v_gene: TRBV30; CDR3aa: CAWSTARGRSYGYTF
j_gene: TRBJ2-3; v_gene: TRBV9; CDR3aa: CASSLGPVRADTQYF
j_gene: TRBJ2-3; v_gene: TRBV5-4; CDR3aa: CASINDRGSTDTQYF
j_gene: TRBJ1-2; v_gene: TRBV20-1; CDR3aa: CSARTPRQGASYGYTF
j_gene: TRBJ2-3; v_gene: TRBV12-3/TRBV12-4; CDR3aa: CASSFTTPDTQYF
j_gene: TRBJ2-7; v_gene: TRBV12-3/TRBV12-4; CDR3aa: CASSLREDEQYF
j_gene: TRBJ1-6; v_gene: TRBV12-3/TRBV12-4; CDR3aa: CASTPGNSPLHF
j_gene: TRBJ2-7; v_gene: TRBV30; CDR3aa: CAWEPRASEQYF
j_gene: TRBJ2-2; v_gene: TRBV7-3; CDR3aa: CASSLRSGGTGELFF
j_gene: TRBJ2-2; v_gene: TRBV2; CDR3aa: CASSVPRAGGPGFTGELFF
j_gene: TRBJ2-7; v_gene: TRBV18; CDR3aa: CASSHGMSYEQYF
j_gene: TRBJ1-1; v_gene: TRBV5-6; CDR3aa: CASSRIGDIDLAEAFF
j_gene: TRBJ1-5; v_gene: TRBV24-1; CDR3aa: CATSDLTGGWDQPQHF
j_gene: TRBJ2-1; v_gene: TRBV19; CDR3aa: CASYGRGRTYNEQFF
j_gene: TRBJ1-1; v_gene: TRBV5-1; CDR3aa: CASSRPLDREDTEAFF
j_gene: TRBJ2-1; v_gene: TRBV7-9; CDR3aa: CASRGAGLYGLLNEQFF
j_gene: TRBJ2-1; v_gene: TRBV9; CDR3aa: CASSTGLAGAASYNEQFF
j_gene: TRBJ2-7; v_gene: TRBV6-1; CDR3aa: CASSEALRLAGSYEQYF
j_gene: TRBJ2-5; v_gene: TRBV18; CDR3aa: CASSRGVETQYF
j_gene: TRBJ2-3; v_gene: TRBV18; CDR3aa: CASSLTGLGADTQYF
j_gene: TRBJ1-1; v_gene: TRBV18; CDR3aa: CASSPQQGLNTEAFF
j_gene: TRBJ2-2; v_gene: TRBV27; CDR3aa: CASRRTGTTNTGELFF
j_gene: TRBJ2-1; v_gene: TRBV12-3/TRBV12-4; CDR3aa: CASRVDKGEPYNEQFF
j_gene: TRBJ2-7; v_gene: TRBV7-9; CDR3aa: CASSLAYQGQTSYEQYF
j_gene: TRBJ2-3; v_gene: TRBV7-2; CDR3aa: CASSLSMFTDTQYF
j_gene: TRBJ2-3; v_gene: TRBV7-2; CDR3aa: CASSPGQGKADTQYF
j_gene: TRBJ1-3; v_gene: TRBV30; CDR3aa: CAWNVGQGGGNTIYF
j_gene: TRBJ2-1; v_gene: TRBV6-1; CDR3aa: CASSKESRANEQFF
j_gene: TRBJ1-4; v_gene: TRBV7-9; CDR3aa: CASSARKTGRANEKLFF